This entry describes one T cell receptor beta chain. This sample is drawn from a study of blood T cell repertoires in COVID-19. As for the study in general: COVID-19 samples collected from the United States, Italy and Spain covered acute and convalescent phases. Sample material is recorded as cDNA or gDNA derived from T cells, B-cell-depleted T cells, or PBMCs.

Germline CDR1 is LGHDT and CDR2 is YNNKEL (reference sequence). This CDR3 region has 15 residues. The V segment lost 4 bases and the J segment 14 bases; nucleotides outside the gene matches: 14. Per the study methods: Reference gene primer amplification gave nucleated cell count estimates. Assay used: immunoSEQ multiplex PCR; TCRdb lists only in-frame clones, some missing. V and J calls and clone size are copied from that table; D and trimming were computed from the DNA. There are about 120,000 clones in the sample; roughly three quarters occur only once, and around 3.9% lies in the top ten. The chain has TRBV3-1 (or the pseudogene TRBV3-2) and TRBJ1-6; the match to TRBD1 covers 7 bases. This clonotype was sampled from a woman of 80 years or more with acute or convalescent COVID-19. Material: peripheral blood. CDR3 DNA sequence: TGTGCCAGCAGCCTTACCGGGACAGTGGGTATATCCCTCCACTTT. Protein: CASSLTGTVGISLHF.